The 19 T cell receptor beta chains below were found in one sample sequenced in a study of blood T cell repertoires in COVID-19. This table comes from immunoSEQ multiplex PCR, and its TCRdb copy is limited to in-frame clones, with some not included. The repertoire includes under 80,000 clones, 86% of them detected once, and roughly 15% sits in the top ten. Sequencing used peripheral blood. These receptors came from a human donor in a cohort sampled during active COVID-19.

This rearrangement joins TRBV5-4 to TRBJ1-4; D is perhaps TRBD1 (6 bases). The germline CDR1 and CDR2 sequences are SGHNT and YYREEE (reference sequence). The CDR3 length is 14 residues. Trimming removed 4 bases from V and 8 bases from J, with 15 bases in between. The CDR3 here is CASSRKGGGEKLFF. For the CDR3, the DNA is TGTGCCAGCAGCCGGAAAGGGGGTGGAGAAAAACTGTTTTTT.

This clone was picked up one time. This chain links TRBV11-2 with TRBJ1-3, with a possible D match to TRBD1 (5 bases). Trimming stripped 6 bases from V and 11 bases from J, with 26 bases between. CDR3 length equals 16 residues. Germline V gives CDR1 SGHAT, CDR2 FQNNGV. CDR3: CASSHPPGALGRAIYF. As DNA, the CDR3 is TGTGCCAGCAGTCACCCCCCTGGGGCCCTCGGGAGAGCCATATATTTT.

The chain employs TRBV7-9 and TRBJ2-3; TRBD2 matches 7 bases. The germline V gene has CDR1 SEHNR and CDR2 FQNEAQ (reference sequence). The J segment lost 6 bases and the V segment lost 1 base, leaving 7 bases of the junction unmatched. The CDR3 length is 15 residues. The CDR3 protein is CASSLGGRAGDTQYF. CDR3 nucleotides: TGTGCCAGCAGCTTAGGGGGGAGGGCCGGTGATACGCAGTATTTT.

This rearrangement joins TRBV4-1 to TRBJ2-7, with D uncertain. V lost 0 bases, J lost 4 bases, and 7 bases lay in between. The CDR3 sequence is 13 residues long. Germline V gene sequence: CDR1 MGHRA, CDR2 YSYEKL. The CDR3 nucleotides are TGCGCCAGCAGCCAAGACTGGGCATACGAGCAGTACTTC. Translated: CASSQDWAYEQYF.

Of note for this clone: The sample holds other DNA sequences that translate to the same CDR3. The CDR3 is CASSPGQGAYEQYF. The CDR3 nucleotides are TGTGCCAGCTCACCGGGACAGGGGGCTTACGAGCAGTACTTC. V is TRBV18 and J is TRBJ2-7, with 12 bases lining up with TRBD1. Germline loops: CDR1 KGHSH, CDR2 LQKENI. The CDR3 has 14 residues. The J segment lost 4 bases and the V segment lost 3 bases, leaving 1 base of the junction unmatched.

CDR3 loop: CASSAGTGGNQPQHF. CDR3 nucleotides: TGTGCCAGCAGCGCAGGGACAGGTGGCAATCAGCCCCAGCATTTT. This chain uses TRBV7-8 with TRBJ1-5, with 8 bases lining up with TRBD1. Germline loops: CDR1 SGHVS, CDR2 FQNEAQ. V lost 5 bases, J lost 2 bases, and 5 bases stayed unmatched. The CDR3 is 15 residues long.

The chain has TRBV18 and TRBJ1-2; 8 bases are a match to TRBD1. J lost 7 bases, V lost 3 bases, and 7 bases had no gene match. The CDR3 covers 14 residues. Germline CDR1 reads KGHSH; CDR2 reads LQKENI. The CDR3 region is CASSPNGQGSGYTF. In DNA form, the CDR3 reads TGTGCCAGCTCACCTAACGGACAGGGTAGTGGCTACACCTTC.

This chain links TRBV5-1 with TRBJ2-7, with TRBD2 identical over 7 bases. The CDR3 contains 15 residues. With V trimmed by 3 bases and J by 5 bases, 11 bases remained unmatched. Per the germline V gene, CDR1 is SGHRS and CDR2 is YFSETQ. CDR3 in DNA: TGCGCCAGCAGCTCCTTGGGCGGGAGTACCGACGAGCAGTACTTC. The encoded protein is CASSSLGGSTDEQYF.

CDR3 sequence (DNA): TGTGCCAGCAGGAGAAGCTCTGGAAACACCATATATTTT. Amino acids: CASRRSSGNTIYF. The genes are TRBV6-5 and TRBJ1-3; D unclear. The CDR3 has 13 residues. The germline gives CDR1 MNHEY, CDR2 SVGAGI. Trimming pared 6 bases from V and 0 bases from J, leaving 6 bases between.

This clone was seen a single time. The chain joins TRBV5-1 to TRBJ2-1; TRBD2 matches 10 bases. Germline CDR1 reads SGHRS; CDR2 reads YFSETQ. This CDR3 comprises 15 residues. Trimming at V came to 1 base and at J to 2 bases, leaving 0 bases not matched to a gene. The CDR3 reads CASSLTSGAYNEQFF. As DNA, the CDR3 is TGCGCCAGCAGCTTGACTAGCGGGGCCTACAATGAGCAGTTCTTC.

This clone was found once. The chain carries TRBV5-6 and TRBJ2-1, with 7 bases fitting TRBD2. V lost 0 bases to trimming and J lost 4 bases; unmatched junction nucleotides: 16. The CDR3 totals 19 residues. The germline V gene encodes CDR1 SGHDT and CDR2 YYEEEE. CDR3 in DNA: TGTGCCAGCAGCTTGGGATTGGTGCTCGGGGGAGGGTGGTACAATGAGCAGTTCTTC. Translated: CASSLGLVLGGGWYNEQFF.

The CDR3 is CATHRDPFSGTEAFF. CDR3 nucleotides: TGTGCCACTCACAGGGACCCTTTCTCCGGCACTGAAGCTTTCTTT. This rearrangement joins TRBV6-5 to TRBJ1-1; a possible D gene is TRBD1 (6 bases). The V end lost 10 bases, the J end lost 4 bases, and 22 bases lay between the germline ends. The CDR3 has 15 residues. Germline V gene sequence: CDR1 MNHEY, CDR2 SVGAGI.

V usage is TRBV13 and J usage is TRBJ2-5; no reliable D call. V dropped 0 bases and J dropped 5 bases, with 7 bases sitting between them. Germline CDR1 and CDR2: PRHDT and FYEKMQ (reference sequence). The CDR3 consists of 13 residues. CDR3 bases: TGTGCCAGCAGCTTAGGACTGGAGGAGACCCAGTACTTC. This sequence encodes CASSLGLEETQYF.

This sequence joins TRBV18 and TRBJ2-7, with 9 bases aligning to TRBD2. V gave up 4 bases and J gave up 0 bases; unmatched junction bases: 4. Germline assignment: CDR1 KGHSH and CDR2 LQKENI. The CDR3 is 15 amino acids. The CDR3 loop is CASSRLADSSYEQYF. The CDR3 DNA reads TGTGCCAGCTCACGACTAGCGGACAGCTCCTACGAGCAGTACTTC. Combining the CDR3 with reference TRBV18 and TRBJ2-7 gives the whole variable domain NAGVMQNPRHLVRRRGQEARLRCSPMKGHSHVYWYRQLPEEGLKFMVYLQKENIIDESGMPKERFSAEFPKEGPSILRIQQVVRGDSAAYFCASSRLADSSYEQYFGPGTRLTVT.

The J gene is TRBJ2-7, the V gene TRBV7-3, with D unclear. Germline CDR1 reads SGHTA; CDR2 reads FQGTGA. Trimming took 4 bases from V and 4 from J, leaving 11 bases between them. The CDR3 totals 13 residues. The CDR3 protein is CASSSLTVYEQYF. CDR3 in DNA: TGTGCCAGCAGCTCCCTGACTGTTTACGAGCAGTACTTC.

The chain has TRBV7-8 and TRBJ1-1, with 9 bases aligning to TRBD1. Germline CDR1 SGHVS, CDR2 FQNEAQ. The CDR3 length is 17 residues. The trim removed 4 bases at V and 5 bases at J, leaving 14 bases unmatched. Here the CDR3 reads CASSSGQGTMRGTEAFF. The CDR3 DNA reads TGTGCCAGCAGCTCTGGACAGGGGACTATGAGAGGGACTGAAGCTTTCTTT.

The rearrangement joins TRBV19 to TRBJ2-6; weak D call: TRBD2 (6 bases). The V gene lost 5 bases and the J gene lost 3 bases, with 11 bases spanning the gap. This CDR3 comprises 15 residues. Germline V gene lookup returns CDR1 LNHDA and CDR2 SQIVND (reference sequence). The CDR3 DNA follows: TGTGCCAGTAGTCTCGGGGGAAATGGGGCCAACGTCCTGACTTTC. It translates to CASSLGGNGANVLTF.

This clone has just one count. CDR3 in DNA: TGTGCCAGCTCACCCCAGTCGCGTATAGCGGGCAATCAGCCCCAGCATTTT. Translated, it gives CASSPQSRIAGNQPQHF. J is TRBJ1-5 and V is TRBV18; no firm D call. Trimming left V 3 bases short and J 2 bases short, with 17 bases between. The CDR3 is 17 residues long. Germline V lookup: CDR1 KGHSH, CDR2 LQKENI.

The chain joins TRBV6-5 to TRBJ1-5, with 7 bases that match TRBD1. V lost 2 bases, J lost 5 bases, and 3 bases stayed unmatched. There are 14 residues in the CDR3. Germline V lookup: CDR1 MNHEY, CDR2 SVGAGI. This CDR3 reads CASSYTGAHQPQHF. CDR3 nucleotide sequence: TGTGCCAGCAGTTACACAGGGGCTCATCAGCCCCAGCATTTT.